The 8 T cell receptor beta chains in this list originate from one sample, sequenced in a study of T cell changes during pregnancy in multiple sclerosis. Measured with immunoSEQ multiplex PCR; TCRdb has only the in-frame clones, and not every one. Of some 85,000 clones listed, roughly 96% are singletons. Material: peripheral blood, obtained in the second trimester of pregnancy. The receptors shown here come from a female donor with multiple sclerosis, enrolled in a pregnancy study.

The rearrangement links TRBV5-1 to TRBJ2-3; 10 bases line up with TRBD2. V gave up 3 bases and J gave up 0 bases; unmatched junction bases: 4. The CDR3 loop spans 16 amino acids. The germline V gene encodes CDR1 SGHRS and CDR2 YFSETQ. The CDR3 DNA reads TGCGCCAGCAGCTCGGGACTAGCGTTAAGCACAGATACGCAGTATTTT. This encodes CASSSGLALSTDTQYF.

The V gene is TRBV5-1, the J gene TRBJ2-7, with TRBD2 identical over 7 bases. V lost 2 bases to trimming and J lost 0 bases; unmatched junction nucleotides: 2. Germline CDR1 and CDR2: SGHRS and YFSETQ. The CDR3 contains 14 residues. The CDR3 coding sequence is TGCGCCAGCAGCTTAGCGGGGACCTCCTACGAGCAGTACTTC. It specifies CASSLAGTSYEQYF.

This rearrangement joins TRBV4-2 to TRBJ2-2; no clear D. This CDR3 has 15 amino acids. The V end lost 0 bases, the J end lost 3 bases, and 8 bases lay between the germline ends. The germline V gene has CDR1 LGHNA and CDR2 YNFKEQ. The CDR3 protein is CASSQDISDTGELFF. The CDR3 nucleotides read TGTGCCAGCAGCCAAGATATCAGTGACACCGGGGAGCTGTTTTTT.

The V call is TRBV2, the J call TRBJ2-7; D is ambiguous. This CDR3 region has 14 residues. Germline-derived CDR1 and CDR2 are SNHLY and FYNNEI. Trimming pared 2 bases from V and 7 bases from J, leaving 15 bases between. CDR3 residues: CASSEMRSQTEQYF. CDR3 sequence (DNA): TGTGCCAGCAGTGAAATGAGGTCGCAAACGGAGCAGTACTTC. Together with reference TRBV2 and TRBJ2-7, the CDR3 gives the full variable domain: EPEVTQTPSHQVTQMGQEVILRCVPISNHLYFYWYRQILGQKVEFLVSFYNNEISEKSEIFDDQFSVERPDGSNFTLKIRSTKLEDSAMYFCASSEMRSQTEQYFGPGTRLTVT.

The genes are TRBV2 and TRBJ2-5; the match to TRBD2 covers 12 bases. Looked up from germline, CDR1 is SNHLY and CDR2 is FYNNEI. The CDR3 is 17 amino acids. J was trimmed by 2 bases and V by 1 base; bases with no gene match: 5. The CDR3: CASSEGILAGGQETQYF. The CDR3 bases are TGTGCCAGCAGTGAAGGAATCCTAGCGGGAGGGCAAGAGACCCAGTACTTC.

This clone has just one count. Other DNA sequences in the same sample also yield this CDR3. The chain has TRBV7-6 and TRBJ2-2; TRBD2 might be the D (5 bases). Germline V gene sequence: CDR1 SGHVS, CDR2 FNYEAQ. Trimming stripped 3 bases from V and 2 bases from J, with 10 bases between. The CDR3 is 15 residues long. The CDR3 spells CASSFSGLNTGELFF. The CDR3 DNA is TGTGCCAGCAGCTTTTCAGGACTTAACACCGGGGAGCTGTTTTTT.

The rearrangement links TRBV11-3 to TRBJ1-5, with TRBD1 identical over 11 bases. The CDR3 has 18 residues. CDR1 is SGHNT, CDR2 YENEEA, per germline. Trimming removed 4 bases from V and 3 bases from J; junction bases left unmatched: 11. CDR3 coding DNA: TGTGCCAGCAGCTCCCGTCCCGGGACAGGGGGTATCAATCAGCCCCAGCATTTT. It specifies CASSSRPGTGGINQPQHF.

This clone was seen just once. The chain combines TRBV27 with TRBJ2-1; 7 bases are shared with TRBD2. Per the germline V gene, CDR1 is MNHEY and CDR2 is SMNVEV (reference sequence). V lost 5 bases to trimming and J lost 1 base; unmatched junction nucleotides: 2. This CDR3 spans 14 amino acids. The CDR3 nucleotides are TGTGCCAGCAGTAGCGGGATTTCCTACAATGAGCAGTTCTTC. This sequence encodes CASSSGISYNEQFF.